This passage covers 22 T cell receptor beta chains from one sample sequenced in a study of beta chain features in type 1 diabetes. The study reverse transcribed the entire isolated RNA, so it sequenced expressed TCRB transcripts. Produced via immunoSEQ multiplex PCR; TCRdb's table is partial and in-frame only. The repertoire holds more than 300,000 clones, with more than 12% as singletons. Sequenced input: naive CD4+ T cells from blood. The receptors come from a woman aged 18 to 35 in good health.

V is TRBV7-9 and J is TRBJ1-2; TRBD1 matches at 7 bases. V lost 4 bases and J lost 3; bases outside the gene matches: 11. The CDR3 is made up of 16 amino acids. The germline CDR1 and CDR2 sequences are SEHNR and FQNEAQ (reference sequence). The CDR3 DNA reads as TGTGCCAGCAGCTCCCAAGTAGGACAGGAGTACTATGGCTACACCTTC. This encodes CASSSQVGQEYYGYTF. Looking up the rest from reference TRBV7-9 and TRBJ1-2 gives the full variable domain: DTGVSQNPRHKITKRGQNVTFRCDPISEHNRLYWYRQTLGQGPEFLTYFQNEAQLEKSRLLSDRFSAERPKGSFSTLEIQRTEQGDSAMYLCASSSQVGQEYYGYTFGSGTRLTVV.

This clone appeared once. The chain couples TRBV18 to TRBJ1-5; the match to TRBD1 covers 8 bases. Germline trimming cut 3 bases from V and 1 base from J; bases unmatched to any gene: 8. CDR3 length equals 17 residues. The germline V gene encodes CDR1 KGHSH and CDR2 LQKENI. In nucleotides, the CDR3 is TGTGCCAGCTCACCGACAGGGGTACGAAGAAGCAATCAGCCCCAGCATTTT. As protein: CASSPTGVRRSNQPQHF.

This clone was counted a few times. The chain has TRBV9 and TRBJ2-2; 11 bases line up with TRBD1. Trimming at V came to 2 bases and at J to 1 base, leaving 7 bases not matched to a gene. Germline CDR1 SGDLS, CDR2 YYNGEE. The CDR3 totals 18 residues. CDR3 amino acids: CASSVGTGGAVNTGELFF. CDR3 nucleotide sequence: TGTGCCAGCAGCGTGGGGACAGGGGGAGCGGTGAACACCGGGGAGCTGTTTTTT.

This clone was detected only a few times. The chain links TRBV5-4 to TRBJ2-3; possible D gene TRBD1, 5 bases. This CDR3 has 17 residues. Germline loops: CDR1 SGHNT, CDR2 YYREEE (reference sequence). Between the trimmed V and J ends, which lost 1 base and 5 bases, there was a span of 20 bases. CDR3 nucleotides: TGTGCCAGCAGCTTGTCTTGGACACCCCGGAACGGAGATACGCAGTATTTT. Its protein product is CASSLSWTPRNGDTQYF.

This clone came up a few times. The chain is built from TRBV19 and TRBJ2-1; D not resolved. Germline assignment: CDR1 LNHDA and CDR2 SQIVND (reference sequence). V lost 5 bases to trimming and J lost 0 bases, with 11 bases between them. The CDR3 sequence is 15 residues long. CDR3 in DNA: TGTGCCAGTAGTCCAAGACTGGTCTCCTACAATGAGCAGTTCTTC. It encodes CASSPRLVSYNEQFF.

This chain joins TRBV2 and TRBJ2-5, with 11 bases fitting TRBD1. CDR1 SNHLY and CDR2 FYNNEI come from the germline V gene. The CDR3 runs 15 residues. V lost 5 bases, J lost 5 bases, and 7 bases stayed unmatched. In DNA, the CDR3 is TGTGCCAGCAGTCGGGACAGGGGGTATGGGGAGACCCAGTACTTC. This translates into CASSRDRGYGETQYF.

The chain recombines TRBV29-1 with TRBJ2-4; D is perhaps TRBD1 (6 bases). Trimming shortened V by 6 bases and J by 1 base, and 13 bases separated the two germline ends. The CDR3 runs 14 residues. Germline V gives CDR1 SQVTM, CDR2 ANQGSEA. The CDR3 nucleotides read TGCAGCGTAGAGGGACACCTGGCCAAAAACATTCAGTACTTC. Translated: CSVEGHLAKNIQYF.

This clone occurred a few times. The chain employs TRBV15 and TRBJ1-5; D is ambiguous. Germline V gene sequence: CDR1 LNHNV, CDR2 YYDKDF (reference sequence). This CDR3 comprises 14 residues. V lost 1 base to trimming and J lost 4 bases, with 8 bases between them. CDR3 in amino acids: CATSRVGGNQPQHF. CDR3 DNA sequence: TGTGCCACCAGCAGAGTCGGAGGGAATCAGCCCCAGCATTTT. The full variable domain, with the rest looked up from reference TRBV15 and TRBJ1-5, is DAMVIQNPRYQVTQFGKPVTLSCSQTLNHNVMYWYQQKSSQAPKLLFHYYDKDFNNEADTPDNFQSRRPNTSFCFLDIRSPGLGDTAMYLCATSRVGGNQPQHFGDGTRLSIL.

This clone was observed a few times. The gene calls are TRBV5-1 and TRBJ2-7; TRBD2 agrees at 9 bases. The CDR3 sequence is 15 residues long. Germline V gene data show CDR1 as SGHRS and CDR2 as YFSETQ. Trimming took 4 bases from V and 2 from J; bases not matched to a gene: 7. CDR3 DNA: TGCGCCAGCAGCGGGGGACTAGCCCAAGCCTACGAGCAGTACTTC. This translates into CASSGGLAQAYEQYF.

The V and J genes are TRBV29-1 and TRBJ2-2; TRBD1 aligns across 12 bases. This CDR3 has 14 amino acids. After removal of 5 bases from V and 6 bases from J, the junction contained 4 bases not matched to a gene. From germline, CDR1 is SQVTM and CDR2 ANQGSEA. The CDR3 is CSVQGQGAAGELFF. The CDR3 DNA reads TGCAGCGTTCAGGGACAGGGGGCGGCCGGGGAGCTGTTTTTT.

This clone came up a few times. The chain links TRBV28 to TRBJ2-7; 13 nucleotides line up with TRBD2. Germline loops: CDR1 MDHEN, CDR2 SYDVKM. CDR3 length: 17 amino acids. V shed 5 bases and J 1 base; nucleotides not matched to a gene: 8. CDR3 sequence: CASSPSRTSGSSYEQYF. For the CDR3, the DNA is TGTGCCAGCAGTCCCTCACGGACTAGCGGGAGTTCCTACGAGCAGTACTTC.

This clone showed up just a few times. The chain employs TRBV9 and TRBJ2-2; 11 bases are shared with TRBD2. Trimming cost V 4 bases and J 3 bases; bases outside gene matches: 8. Germline values: CDR1 SGDLS, CDR2 YYNGEE. This CDR3 spans 17 amino acids. The CDR3 coding sequence is TGTGCCAGCAGCAAACCCGTAGCGGGAGGGGACACCGGGGAGCTGTTTTTT. This gives the protein CASSKPVAGGDTGELFF.

V usage is TRBV7-9 and J usage is TRBJ2-1; D might be TRBD1 (5 bases). The ends were cut back, 6 bases at V and 4 bases at J, with 10 bases in the middle. Germline V gene data show CDR1 as SEHNR and CDR2 as FQNEAQ (reference sequence). The CDR3 sequence is 13 residues long. CDR3 loop: CASRQDRYNEQFF. CDR3 bases: TGTGCCAGCAGACAAGACAGATACAATGAGCAGTTCTTC.

This clone appeared a few times. This chain uses TRBV15 with TRBJ1-2; the match to TRBD1 covers 10 bases. Germline CDR1 is LNHNV and CDR2 is YYDKDF (reference sequence). V trimming: 2 bases; J trimming: 0 bases; junction bases outside the gene matches: 6. The CDR3 has 17 residues. CDR3 nucleotide sequence: TGTGCCACCAGCAGATTTACCGGGACAGGGGCTAACTATGGCTACACCTTC. It yields the protein CATSRFTGTGANYGYTF.

The rearrangement joins TRBV7-8 to TRBJ2-2; TRBD2 matches at 8 bases. In germline, CDR1 is SGHVS, CDR2 FQNEAQ. This CDR3 comprises 16 residues. V shed 1 base and J 3 bases; nucleotides not matched to a gene: 4. CDR3 in amino acids: CASSLGQAGDTGELFF. In DNA, the CDR3 is TGTGCCAGCAGCTTAGGTCAAGCGGGAGACACCGGGGAGCTGTTTTTT.

This clone was picked up a small number of times. The V and J genes are TRBV27 and TRBJ2-7; 7 bases are a match to TRBD1. The V gene's germline CDR1 is MNHEY and CDR2 SMNVEV (reference sequence). The CDR3 runs 15 residues. The V gene end was trimmed by 5 bases and the J gene end by 2 bases; junction bases not matched to a gene: 9. This chain's CDR3 is CASSPGTAITYEQYF. In nucleotides, the CDR3 is TGTGCCAGCAGTCCAGGGACAGCTATCACCTACGAGCAGTACTTC.

This clone showed up just a few times. The rearrangement links TRBV11-1 to TRBJ2-3, with TRBD2 matching 7 bases. The ends lost 3 bases at V and 5 bases at J; junction bases unmatched: 5. CDR1 SGHAT and CDR2 FQDESV come from the germline V gene (reference sequence). The CDR3 is made up of 14 amino acids. Written as DNA, the CDR3 is TGTGCCAGCAGCTTGGGCGGGAGTAAAGATACGCAGTATTTT. Amino acid sequence: CASSLGGSKDTQYF.

The chain couples TRBV5-1 to TRBJ2-7; no definite D call. V lost 4 bases, J lost 6 bases, and 8 bases lay in between. Germline V gene data show CDR1 as SGHRS and CDR2 as YFSETQ. This CDR3 has 11 residues. The CDR3 region is CASSREAEQYF. CDR3 in DNA: TGCGCCAGCAGCCGCGAGGCCGAGCAGTACTTC.

The chain has TRBV11-1 and TRBJ1-2, with D uncertain. The CDR3 has 13 residues. Per germline, CDR1 SGHAT and CDR2 FQDESV (reference sequence). V was pared by 1 base and J by 2 bases, with 5 bases between. CDR3 nucleotide sequence: TGTGCCAGCAGCTTAGAGCCCAACTATGGCTACACCTTC. It codes for CASSLEPNYGYTF.

The DNA of the CDR3 is TGTGCCAGCAGCTTAAGGACAGGGCCCTACGAGCAGTACTTC. Translation gives CASSLRTGPYEQYF. The rearrangement uses TRBV13 and TRBJ2-7, with TRBD1 matching 8 bases. Germline CDR1 is PRHDT and CDR2 is FYEKMQ (reference sequence). Trimming removed 2 bases from V and 2 bases from J; junction bases left unmatched: 2. The CDR3 is made up of 14 amino acids.

The rearrangement uses TRBV7-9 and TRBJ1-2; no clear D. The CDR3 length is 14 residues. The V gene's germline CDR1 is SEHNR and CDR2 FQNEAQ (reference sequence). V lost 5 bases to trimming and J lost 3 bases, with 13 bases between them. The CDR3 here is CASSGRGEYYGYTF. In nucleotides, the CDR3 is TGTGCCAGCAGCGGCCGCGGGGAATACTATGGCTACACCTTC.

This clone turned up a few times. The V and J genes are TRBV6-5 and TRBJ2-3; D unclear. The V end was cut by 0 bases, the J end by 0 bases, with 10 bases between. This CDR3 region has 16 residues. Germline V gives CDR1 MNHEY, CDR2 SVGAGI. CDR3 loop: CASSYSPYGSTDTQYF. CDR3 in DNA: TGTGCCAGCAGTTACTCTCCCTACGGGAGCACAGATACGCAGTATTTT.